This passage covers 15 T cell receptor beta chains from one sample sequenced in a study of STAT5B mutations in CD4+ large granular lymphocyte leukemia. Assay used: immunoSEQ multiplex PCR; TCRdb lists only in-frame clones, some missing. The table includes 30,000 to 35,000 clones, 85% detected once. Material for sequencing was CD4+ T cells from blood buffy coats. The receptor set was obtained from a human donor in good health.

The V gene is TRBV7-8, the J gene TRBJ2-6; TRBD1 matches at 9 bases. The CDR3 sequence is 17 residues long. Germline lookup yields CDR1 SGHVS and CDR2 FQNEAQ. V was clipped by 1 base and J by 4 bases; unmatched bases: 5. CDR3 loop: CASSLVGQGTGANVLTF. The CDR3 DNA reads TGTGCCAGCAGCTTAGTGGGACAGGGAACCGGGGCCAACGTCCTGACTTTC.

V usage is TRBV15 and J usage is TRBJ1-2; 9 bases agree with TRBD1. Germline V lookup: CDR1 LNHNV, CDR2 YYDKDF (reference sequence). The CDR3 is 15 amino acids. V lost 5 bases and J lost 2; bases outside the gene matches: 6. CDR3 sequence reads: CATSPPGTGNYGYTF. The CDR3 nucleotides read TGTGCCACCAGCCCGCCCGGGACAGGGAACTATGGCTACACCTTC.

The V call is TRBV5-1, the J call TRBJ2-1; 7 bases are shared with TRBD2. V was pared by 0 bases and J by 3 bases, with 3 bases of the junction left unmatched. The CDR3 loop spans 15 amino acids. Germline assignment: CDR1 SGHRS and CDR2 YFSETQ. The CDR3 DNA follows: TGCGCCAGCAGCTTGGCCACTAGCGTCTACAATGAGCAGTTCTTC. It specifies CASSLATSVYNEQFF.

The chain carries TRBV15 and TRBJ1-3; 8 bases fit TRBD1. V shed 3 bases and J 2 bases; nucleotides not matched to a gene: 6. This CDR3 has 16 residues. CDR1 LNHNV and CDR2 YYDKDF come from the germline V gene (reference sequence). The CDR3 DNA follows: TGTGCCACCAGCAGGCCAGGGGGCTCTACTGGAAACACCATATATTTT. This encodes CATSRPGGSTGNTIYF. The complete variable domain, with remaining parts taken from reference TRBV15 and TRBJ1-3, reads DAMVIQNPRYQVTQFGKPVTLSCSQTLNHNVMYWYQQKSSQAPKLLFHYYDKDFNNEADTPDNFQSRRPNTSFCFLDIRSPGLGDTAMYLCATSRPGGSTGNTIYFGEGSWLTVV.

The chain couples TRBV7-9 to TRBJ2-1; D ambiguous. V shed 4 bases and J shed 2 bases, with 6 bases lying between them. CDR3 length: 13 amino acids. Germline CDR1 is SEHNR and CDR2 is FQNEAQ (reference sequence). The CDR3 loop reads CASSSRTYNEQFF. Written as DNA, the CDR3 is TGTGCCAGCAGCTCCCGTACCTACAATGAGCAGTTCTTC. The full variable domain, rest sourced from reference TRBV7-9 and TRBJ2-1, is DTGVSQNPRHKITKRGQNVTFRCDPISEHNRLYWYRQTLGQGPEFLTYFQNEAQLEKSRLLSDRFSAERPKGSFSTLEIQRTEQGDSAMYLCASSSRTYNEQFFGPGTRLTVL.

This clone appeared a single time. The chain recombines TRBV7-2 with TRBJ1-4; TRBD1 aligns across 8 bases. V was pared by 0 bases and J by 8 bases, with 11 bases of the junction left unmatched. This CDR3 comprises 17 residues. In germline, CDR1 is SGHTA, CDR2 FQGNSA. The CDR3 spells CASSLAPTGQGEEKLFF. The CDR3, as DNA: TGTGCCAGCAGCTTAGCGCCCACCGGACAGGGAGAGGAAAAACTGTTTTTT.

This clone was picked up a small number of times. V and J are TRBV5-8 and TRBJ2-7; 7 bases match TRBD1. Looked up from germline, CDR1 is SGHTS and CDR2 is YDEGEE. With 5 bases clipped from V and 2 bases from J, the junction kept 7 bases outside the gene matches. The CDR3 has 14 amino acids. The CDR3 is CASRPGQATYEQYF. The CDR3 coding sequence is TGTGCCAGCAGACCCGGACAGGCTACCTACGAGCAGTACTTC. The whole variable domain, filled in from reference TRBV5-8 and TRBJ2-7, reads EAGVTQSPTHLIKTRGQQATLRCSPISGHTSVYWYQQALGLGLQFLLWYDEGEERNRGNFPPRFSGRQFPNYSSELNVNALELEDSALYLCASRPGQATYEQYFGPGTRLTVT.

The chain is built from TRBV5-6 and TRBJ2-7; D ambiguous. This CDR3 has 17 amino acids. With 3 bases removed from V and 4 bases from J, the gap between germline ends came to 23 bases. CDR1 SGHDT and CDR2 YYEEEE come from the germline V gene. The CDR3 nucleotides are TGTGCCAGCAGCTCTCGCGGCCATCAAGGGTTTCCGTACGAGCAGTACTTC. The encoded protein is CASSSRGHQGFPYEQYF.

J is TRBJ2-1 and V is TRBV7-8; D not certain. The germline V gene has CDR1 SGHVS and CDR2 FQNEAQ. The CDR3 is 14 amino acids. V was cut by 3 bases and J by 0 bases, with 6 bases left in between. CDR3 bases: TGTGCCAGCAGCTTGGCTGGCTCCTACAATGAGCAGTTCTTC. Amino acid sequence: CASSLAGSYNEQFF.

CDR3 nucleotide sequence: TGTGCCAGCAGACAGGGCCGGGAGACCCAGTACTTC. Protein sequence: CASRQGRETQYF. V usage is TRBV25-1 and J usage is TRBJ2-5; D may be TRBD1 (6 bases). Germline lookup yields CDR1 MGHDK and CDR2 SYGVNS. This CDR3 is built from 12 residues. V dropped 6 bases and J dropped 5 bases, with 10 bases sitting between them.

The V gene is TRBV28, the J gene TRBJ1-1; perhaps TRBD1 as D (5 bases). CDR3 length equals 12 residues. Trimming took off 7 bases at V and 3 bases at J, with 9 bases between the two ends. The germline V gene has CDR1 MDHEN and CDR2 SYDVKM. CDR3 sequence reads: CASNQGDTEAFF. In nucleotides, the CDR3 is TGTGCCAGCAATCAGGGAGACACTGAAGCTTTCTTT.

The CDR3 here is CASRKGYSSEQFF. In DNA form, the CDR3 reads TGTGCCAGCAGGAAAGGATATAGCTCTGAGCAGTTCTTC. This rearrangement joins TRBV2 to TRBJ2-1; no clear D. This CDR3 has 13 amino acids. The germline gives CDR1 SNHLY, CDR2 FYNNEI. Deletions cut 6 bases from V and 9 bases from J, with 15 bases between.

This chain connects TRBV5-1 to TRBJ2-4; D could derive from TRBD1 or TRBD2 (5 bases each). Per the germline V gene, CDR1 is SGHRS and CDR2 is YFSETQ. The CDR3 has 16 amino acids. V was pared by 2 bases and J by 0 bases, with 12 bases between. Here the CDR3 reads CASSFGGEIAKNIQYF. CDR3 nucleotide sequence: TGCGCCAGCAGCTTTGGGGGTGAAATAGCCAAAAACATTCAGTACTTC. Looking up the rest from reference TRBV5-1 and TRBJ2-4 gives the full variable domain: KAGVTQTPRYLIKTRGQQVTLSCSPISGHRSVSWYQQTPGQGLQFLFEYFSETQRNKGNFPGRFSGRQFSNSRSEMNVSTLELGDSALYLCASSFGGEIAKNIQYFGAGTRLSVL.

DNA for the CDR3: TGCGCCAGCAGTGAGTCTTTAGGGGCCGACGGATACAATGAGCAGTTCTTC. Amino acids: CASSESLGADGYNEQFF. V is TRBV10-2 and J is TRBJ2-1; TRBD1 might be the D (5 bases). From germline, CDR1 is WSHSY and CDR2 SAAADI. This CDR3 contains 17 residues. Trimming removed 0 bases from V and 4 bases from J, with 16 bases in between.

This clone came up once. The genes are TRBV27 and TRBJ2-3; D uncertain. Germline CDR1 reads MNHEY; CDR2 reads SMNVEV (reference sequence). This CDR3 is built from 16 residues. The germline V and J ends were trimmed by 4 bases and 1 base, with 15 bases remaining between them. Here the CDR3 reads CASSSPVSSGTDTQYF. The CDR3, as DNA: TGTGCCAGCAGTTCTCCAGTGTCGTCCGGCACAGATACGCAGTATTTT.